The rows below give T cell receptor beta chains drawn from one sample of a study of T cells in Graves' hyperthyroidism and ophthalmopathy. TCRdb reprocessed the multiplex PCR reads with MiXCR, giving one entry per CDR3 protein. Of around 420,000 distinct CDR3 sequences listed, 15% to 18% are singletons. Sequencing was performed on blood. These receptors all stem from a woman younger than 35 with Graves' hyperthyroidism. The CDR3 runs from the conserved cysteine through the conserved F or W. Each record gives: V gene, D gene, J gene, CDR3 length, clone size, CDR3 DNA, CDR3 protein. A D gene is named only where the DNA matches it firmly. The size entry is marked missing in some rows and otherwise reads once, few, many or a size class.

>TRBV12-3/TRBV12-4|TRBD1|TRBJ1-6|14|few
TGTGCCAGCAGGGGACAGGTGTTCAATTCACCCCTCCACTTT
CASRGQVFNSPLHF
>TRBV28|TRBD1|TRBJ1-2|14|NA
TGTGCCAGCAGCCTCAGGGGGAATGACTATGGCTACACCTTC
CASSLRGNDYGYTF
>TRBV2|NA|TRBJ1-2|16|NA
TGTGCCAGCAGTGGTATCGGGATAGGGGGGATGCAGGGCTACACCTTC
CASSGIGIGGMQGYTF
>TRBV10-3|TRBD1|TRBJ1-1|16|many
TGTGCCATCAGTGAGGCGCTACAGGGGGTCTGGACTGAAGCTTTCTTT
CAISEALQGVWTEAFF
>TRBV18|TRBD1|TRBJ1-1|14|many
TGTGCCAGCTCACCGGACAGGGTTACCACTGAAGCTTTCTTT
CASSPDRVTTEAFF
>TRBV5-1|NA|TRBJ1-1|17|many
TGCGCCAGCAGCTCACTTACGGGGGGGGGATCCGGCACTGAAGCTTTCTTT
CASSSLTGGGSGTEAFF
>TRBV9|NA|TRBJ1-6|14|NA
TGTGCCAGCAGCGTAGACTGGAGAGGGGCACCCCTCCACTTT
CASSVDWRGAPLHF
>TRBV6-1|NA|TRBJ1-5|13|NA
TGTGCCACCGGACGGATTAGCAATCAGCCCCAGCATTTT
CATGRISNQPQHF
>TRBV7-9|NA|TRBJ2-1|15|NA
TGTGCCAGCAGCTTAGCGGCAGGGATCTACAATGAGCAGTTCTTC
CASSLAAGIYNEQFF
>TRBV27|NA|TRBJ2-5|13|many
TGTGCCAGCAGTTTTTGGCGGGGCGAGACCCAGTACTTC
CASSFWRGETQYF
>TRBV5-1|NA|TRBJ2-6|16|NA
TGCGCCAGCAGCACTAGCCCGGGGGTTGGGGCCAACGTCCTGACTTTC
CASSTSPGVGANVLTF
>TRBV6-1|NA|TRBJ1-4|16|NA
TGTGCCAGCAGTCCCATAGACAGTGCAACTAATGAAAAACTGTTTTTT
CASSPIDSATNEKLFF
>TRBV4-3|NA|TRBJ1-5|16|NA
TGCGCCAGCAGCCAAGATTGGAGGGGATGGGGTCAGCCCCAGCATTTT
CASSQDWRGWGQPQHF
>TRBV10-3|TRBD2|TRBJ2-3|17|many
TGTGCCACCGAGGAGGCTAGCGGGAGGGCCGGCACAGATACGCAGTATTTT
CATEEASGRAGTDTQYF
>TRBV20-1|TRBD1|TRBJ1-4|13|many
TGCAGTGCTAGGACAGGGTGGTTTGAAAAACTGTTTTTT
CSARTGWFEKLFF
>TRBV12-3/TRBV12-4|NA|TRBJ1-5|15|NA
TGTGCCAGCAGTTCCCTTGGCAGGGACTATCAGCCCCAGCATTTT
CASSSLGRDYQPQHF
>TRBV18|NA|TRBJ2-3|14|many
TGTGCCAGCTCACTCCATGAGGGCACAGATACGCAGTATTTT
CASSLHEGTDTQYF
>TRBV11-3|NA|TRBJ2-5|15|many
TGTGCCAGCAGCCACGGCCCTGCGGGGATGGAGACCCAGTACTTC
CASSHGPAGMETQYF
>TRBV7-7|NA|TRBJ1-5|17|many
TGTGCTAGCAGCTTATACATTCGGACCTTAATTCGTCAGCCCCAGCATTTT
CASSLYIRTLIRQPQHF
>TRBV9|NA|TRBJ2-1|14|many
TGTGCCAGCAGCCTCCGGGACCCGTCCAATGAGCAGTTCTTC
CASSLRDPSNEQFF
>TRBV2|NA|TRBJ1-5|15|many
TGTGCCAGCAGTGAATGGGTAGGGATTGGTCAGCCCCAGCATTTT
CASSEWVGIGQPQHF
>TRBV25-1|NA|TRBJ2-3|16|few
TGTGCCAGCAGTGAATCTCTAGCTGCCAGCACAGATACGCAGTATTTT
CASSESLAASTDTQYF
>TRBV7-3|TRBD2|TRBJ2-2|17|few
TGTGCCAGCAGCTTCCTCCCTCCCAGCGGGGGAGCCGGGGAGCTGTTTTTT
CASSFLPPSGGAGELFF
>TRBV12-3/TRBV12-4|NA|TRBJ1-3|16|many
TGTGCCAGCAGAAGCGGGACTTCCCGCTCTGGAAACACCATATATTTT
CASRSGTSRSGNTIYF